This T cell receptor (beta chain) appears in the sequencing data of a study of cytomegalovirus exposure and HLA in healthy donors. The PCR used 60 Vbeta and 13 Jbeta primers. Assay: immunoSEQ multiplex PCR; the TCRdb copy retains only in-frame clones and omits some. The sample lists under 200,000 clones, around 75% occurring once. Looked up from germline, CDR1 is MNHEY and CDR2 is SVGAGI. This CDR3 has 15 amino acids. Trimming cost V 0 bases and J 9 bases; bases outside gene matches: 5. A single count supports this clone. This receptor was taken from a male donor in good health and CMV-seronegative. The sample comprised PBMCs. This rearrangement joins TRBV6-5 to TRBJ1-6; 7 bases line up with TRBD1. CDR3 nucleotides: TGTGCCAGCAGTTACTCGAGGCAGGGGGGTTCACCCCTCCACTTT. Translation: CASSYSRQGGSPLHF.